This is a list of T cell receptor beta chains from one sample in a study of T cells in Graves' hyperthyroidism and ophthalmopathy. TCRdb re-called the multiplex PCR reads through MiXCR, storing one row per CDR3 protein. This sample has 600,000 or so distinct CDR3 sequences, with 35% to 55% found just once. Sequenced sample: peripheral blood or thyroid tissue (not recorded which). The receptors originated from a woman aged 18-30 years with Graves' hyperthyroidism. Both conserved end residues are part of each CDR3. The D gene is left open where the match is weak. Clone size is not always given. Where it is, it says once, few, many or a class for expanded clones.

v_call: TRBV29-1; j_call: TRBJ2-5; clone_size: NA; d_call: TRBD1; cdr3_aa: CSVSGGGETQYF; cdr3_nt: TGCAGCGTGTCAGGGGGTGGGGAGACCCAGTACTTC
v_call: TRBV7-9; j_call: TRBJ2-7; clone_size: NA; d_call: TRBD1; cdr3_aa: CASSARDRGDYEQYF; cdr3_nt: TGTGCCAGCAGTGCCCGGGACAGGGGAGACTACGAGCAGTACTTC
v_call: TRBV2; j_call: TRBJ2-7; clone_size: few; d_call: NA; cdr3_aa: CASSPAGLSYEQYF; cdr3_nt: TGTGCCAGCAGTCCCGCAGGGTTGTCCTACGAGCAGTACTTC
v_call: TRBV6-1; j_call: TRBJ2-7; clone_size: NA; d_call: NA; cdr3_aa: CASSGEAYEQYF; cdr3_nt: TGTGCCAGCAGTGGGGAGGCGTACGAGCAGTACTTC
v_call: TRBV2; j_call: TRBJ2-3; clone_size: NA; d_call: TRBD2; cdr3_aa: CASSHGTSGRNTQYF; cdr3_nt: TGTGCCAGCAGTCACGGGACTAGCGGGAGGAATACGCAGTATTTT
v_call: TRBV7-1; j_call: TRBJ2-3; clone_size: NA; d_call: TRBD1; cdr3_aa: CASSSTGGRNTDTQYF; cdr3_nt: TGTGCCAGCAGCTCTACAGGGGGCCGAAACACAGATACGCAGTATTTT
v_call: TRBV7-9; j_call: TRBJ1-1; clone_size: NA; d_call: TRBD1; cdr3_aa: CASSSAGQSNTEAFF; cdr3_nt: TGTGCCAGCAGCAGCGCGGGACAGTCCAACACTGAAGCTTTCTTT
v_call: TRBV6-5; j_call: TRBJ1-2; clone_size: NA; d_call: NA; cdr3_aa: CASSYSVGYTF; cdr3_nt: TGTGCCAGCAGTTACTCGGTTGGCTACACCTTC
v_call: TRBV24-1; j_call: TRBJ1-1; clone_size: many; d_call: NA; cdr3_aa: CATSDPGAEAFF; cdr3_nt: TGTGCCACCAGTGACCCAGGGGCTGAAGCTTTCTTT
v_call: TRBV29-1; j_call: TRBJ1-1; clone_size: few; d_call: NA; cdr3_aa: CSVMWVNTEAFF; cdr3_nt: TGCAGCGTTATGTGGGTGAACACTGAAGCTTTCTTT
v_call: TRBV12-3/TRBV12-4; j_call: TRBJ1-5; clone_size: NA; d_call: TRBD1; cdr3_aa: CAGSFAQGAYQPQHF; cdr3_nt: TGTGCCGGCAGTTTCGCACAGGGGGCATATCAGCCCCAGCATTTT
v_call: TRBV29-1; j_call: TRBJ1-1; clone_size: NA; d_call: NA; cdr3_aa: CSASQDWNTEAFF; cdr3_nt: TGCAGCGCTAGTCAAGATTGGAACACTGAAGCTTTCTTT
v_call: TRBV6-1; j_call: TRBJ1-1; clone_size: few; d_call: NA; cdr3_aa: CASSESLGRSTEAFF; cdr3_nt: TGTGCCAGCAGTGAAAGTTTGGGACGGAGCACTGAAGCTTTCTTT
v_call: TRBV12-3/TRBV12-4; j_call: TRBJ1-4; clone_size: NA; d_call: NA; cdr3_aa: CASSSPGSTNEKLFF; cdr3_nt: TGTGCCAGCAGTTCCCCTGGGTCAACTAATGAAAAACTGTTTTTT
v_call: TRBV24-1; j_call: TRBJ2-7; clone_size: many; d_call: NA; cdr3_aa: CATGDGPYEQYF; cdr3_nt: TGTGCCACCGGGGACGGACCCTACGAGCAGTACTTC
v_call: TRBV29-1; j_call: TRBJ1-2; clone_size: many; d_call: NA; cdr3_aa: CSVAGIVTYGYTF; cdr3_nt: TGCAGCGTTGCCGGAATAGTGACCTATGGCTACACCTTC
v_call: TRBV20-1; j_call: TRBJ2-7; clone_size: few; d_call: NA; cdr3_aa: CSARDPRVYEQYF; cdr3_nt: TGCAGTGCTAGAGATCCCAGGGTGTACGAGCAGTACTTC
v_call: TRBV14; j_call: TRBJ1-1; clone_size: many; d_call: NA; cdr3_aa: CASSQALAKLWF; cdr3_nt: TGTGCCAGCAGCCAAGCTCTGGCGAAGCTTTGGTTT